This T cell receptor beta chain was captured in a study of blood T cell repertoires in COVID-19. The V gene lost 1 base and the J gene lost 5 bases, with 11 bases spanning the gap. Looked up from germline, CDR1 is SGHVS and CDR2 is FQNEAQ. The CDR3 is 14 amino acids. TCRdb keeps only in-frame clones here, not all; method: immunoSEQ multiplex PCR. The data contain roughly 180,000 clones, roughly 82% of them singletons. The J gene is TRBJ2-5, the V gene TRBV7-8; unclear D gene. The specimen sequenced was peripheral blood. The receptor comes from a woman in her twenties or thirties with acute or convalescent COVID-19. The CDR3 protein is CASSLVSSGETQYF. The CDR3 DNA reads TGTGCCAGCAGCTTAGTCTCGTCCGGGGAGACCCAGTACTTC. Full variable domain (missing parts from reference TRBV7-8 and TRBJ2-5): GAGVSQSPRYKVAKRGQDVALRCDPISGHVSLFWYQQALGQGPEFLTYFQNEAQLDKSGLPSDRFFAERPEGSVSTLKIQRTQQEDSAVYLCASSLVSSGETQYFGPGTRLLVL.